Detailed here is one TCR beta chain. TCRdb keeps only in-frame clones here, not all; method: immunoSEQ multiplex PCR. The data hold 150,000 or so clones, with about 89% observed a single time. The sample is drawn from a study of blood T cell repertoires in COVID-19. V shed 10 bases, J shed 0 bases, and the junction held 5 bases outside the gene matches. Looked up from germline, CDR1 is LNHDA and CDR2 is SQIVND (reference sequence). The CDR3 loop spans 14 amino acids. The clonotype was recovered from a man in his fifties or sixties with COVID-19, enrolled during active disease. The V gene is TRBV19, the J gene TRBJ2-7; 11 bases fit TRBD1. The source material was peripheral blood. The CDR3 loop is CATRDRGNSYEQYF. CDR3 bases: TGTGCCACCCGGGACAGGGGGAACTCCTACGAGCAGTACTTC.